The rows below give T cell receptor beta chains drawn from one sample of a study of OX40 agonist ivuxolimab in advanced cancers. Only in-frame clones appear in the TCRdb table, and some are missing; sequencing was by immunoSEQ multiplex PCR. The table has 76,000 or so clones, approximately 85% seen once. Sequencing used CD4+ or CD8+ T cells sorted from blood, obtained in a trial of the OX40 agonist ivuxolimab. The source is an adult with an advanced solid tumor such as melanoma, head and neck, liver or kidney cancer. The CDR3 runs from the conserved cysteine through the conserved F or W. The order of the fields is CDR3 protein, CDR3 DNA, J gene, D gene, V gene, clone size, CDR3 length. D genes are given only for firm matches. Size is omitted from some rows. Given values are once, few, many or a class for expanded clones.

CDR3aa: CASSPPVPSGAYYNEQFF
CDR3nt: TGTGCCAGCTCACCACCGGTGCCTAGCGGGGCTTACTACAATGAGCAGTTCTTC
j_gene: TRBJ2-1
d_gene: TRBD2
v_gene: TRBV18
abundance: once
len: 18

CDR3aa: CASSPSLNYGYTF
CDR3nt: TGTGCCAGCAGCCCCTCTCTTAACTATGGCTACACCTTC
j_gene: TRBJ1-2
d_gene: .
v_gene: TRBV6-5
abundance: .
len: 13

CDR3aa: CASSTRGGEQYF
CDR3nt: TGTGCCAGCAGTACGAGGGGCGGCGAGCAGTACTTC
j_gene: TRBJ2-7
d_gene: .
v_gene: TRBV9
abundance: .
len: 12

CDR3aa: CASSLDRVAHEQYF
CDR3nt: TGTGCCAGCTCACTCGACAGGGTGGCACACGAGCAGTACTTC
j_gene: TRBJ2-7
d_gene: TRBD1
v_gene: TRBV18
abundance: .
len: 14

CDR3aa: CASSPVGSSISNQPQHF
CDR3nt: TGTGCCAGCAGTCCCGTGGGTTCCAGCATTAGCAATCAGCCCCAGCATTTT
j_gene: TRBJ1-5
d_gene: .
v_gene: TRBV27
abundance: .
len: 17

CDR3aa: CASSLGDSGFEQYF
CDR3nt: TGTGCCAGCAGCTTAGGGGACAGCGGGTTCGAGCAGTACTTC
j_gene: TRBJ2-7
d_gene: .
v_gene: TRBV7-9
abundance: .
len: 14

CDR3aa: CASSPSGGAADTQYF
CDR3nt: TGTGCCAGCAGCCCTAGCGGGGGGGCGGCAGATACGCAGTATTTT
j_gene: TRBJ2-3
d_gene: TRBD2
v_gene: TRBV4-2
abundance: .
len: 15

CDR3aa: CASSLTESSGNTIYF
CDR3nt: TGTGCCAGCTCATTGACAGAGAGCTCTGGAAACACCATATATTTT
j_gene: TRBJ1-3
d_gene: .
v_gene: TRBV18
abundance: few
len: 15

CDR3aa: CASSPGTGQNYGYTF
CDR3nt: TGTGCCAGCAGCCCCGGGACGGGGCAAAACTATGGCTACACCTTC
j_gene: TRBJ1-2
d_gene: .
v_gene: TRBV7-2
abundance: .
len: 15

CDR3aa: CSFILAVGADTQYF
CDR3nt: TGCAGCTTCATCCTAGCGGTTGGGGCAGATACGCAGTATTTT
j_gene: TRBJ2-3
d_gene: TRBD2
v_gene: TRBV29-1
abundance: .
len: 14

CDR3aa: CASRTAGTDTQYF
CDR3nt: TGTGCCAGTAGGACGGCTGGCACAGATACGCAGTATTTT
j_gene: TRBJ2-3
d_gene: .
v_gene: TRBV19
abundance: .
len: 13

CDR3aa: CASSGRRGLDEKLFF
CDR3nt: TGTGCCAGTAGCGGACGAAGGGGGCTGGATGAAAAACTGTTTTTT
j_gene: TRBJ1-4
d_gene: TRBD1
v_gene: TRBV19
abundance: .
len: 15

CDR3aa: CASSLGLQNSPLHF
CDR3nt: TGTGCCAGCAGCTTGGGGCTGCAGAATTCACCCCTCCACTTT
j_gene: TRBJ1-6
d_gene: .
v_gene: TRBV7-8
abundance: .
len: 14

CDR3aa: CASSLDAGINYEQYF
CDR3nt: TGTGCCAGCAGCTTAGATGCAGGGATAAACTACGAGCAGTACTTC
j_gene: TRBJ2-7
d_gene: .
v_gene: TRBV7-6
abundance: many
len: 15

CDR3aa: CASSQDRGRAFF
CDR3nt: TGTGCCAGCAGCCAGGACAGGGGAAGAGCTTTCTTT
j_gene: TRBJ1-1
d_gene: TRBD1
v_gene: TRBV14
abundance: few
len: 12

CDR3aa: CASSFDRANSPLHF
CDR3nt: TGTGCCAGCAGCTTCGACAGGGCTAATTCACCCCTCCACTTT
j_gene: TRBJ1-6
d_gene: TRBD1
v_gene: TRBV13
abundance: .
len: 14

CDR3aa: CASSVEENTIYF
CDR3nt: TGTGCCAGCAGCGTAGAGGAAAACACCATATATTTT
j_gene: TRBJ1-3
d_gene: .
v_gene: TRBV9
abundance: .
len: 12

CDR3aa: CASSLVPGRTQYF
CDR3nt: TGTGCCAGCAGCTTAGTGCCCGGTCGTACGCAGTATTTT
j_gene: TRBJ2-3
d_gene: .
v_gene: TRBV11-2
abundance: once
len: 13

CDR3aa: CASSLSPPGAGNTIYF
CDR3nt: TGTGCCAGCAGTTTATCGCCACCAGGAGCTGGAAACACCATATATTTT
j_gene: TRBJ1-3
d_gene: .
v_gene: TRBV27
abundance: .
len: 16

CDR3aa: CASSYSPGAGTEAFF
CDR3nt: TGTGCCAGCAGTTACTCGCCGGGGGCGGGCACTGAAGCTTTCTTT
j_gene: TRBJ1-1
d_gene: .
v_gene: TRBV6-5
abundance: .
len: 15

CDR3aa: CASSLAGGVGYTF
CDR3nt: TGTGCCAGCAGCTTAGCAGGGGGAGTTGGCTACACCTTC
j_gene: TRBJ1-2
d_gene: TRBD1
v_gene: TRBV7-3
abundance: .
len: 13

CDR3aa: CASTISRVAGAQFF
CDR3nt: TGTGCCAGCACCATATCCCGGGTAGCGGGGGCTCAGTTCTTC
j_gene: TRBJ2-1
d_gene: TRBD2
v_gene: TRBV7-8
abundance: .
len: 14

CDR3aa: CAWRPGQSKNIQYF
CDR3nt: TGTGCCTGGAGGCCGGGACAGAGCAAAAACATTCAGTACTTC
j_gene: TRBJ2-4
d_gene: TRBD1
v_gene: TRBV30
abundance: .
len: 14

CDR3aa: CASSLGEQGGYEQYF
CDR3nt: TGTGCCAGCAGCTTAGGTGAACAGGGAGGGTACGAGCAGTACTTC
j_gene: TRBJ2-7
d_gene: .
v_gene: TRBV7-9
abundance: few
len: 15

CDR3aa: CASSLGSQGARETQYF
CDR3nt: TGTGCCAGCAGCTTAGGTTCCCAGGGGGCCCGAGAGACCCAGTACTTC
j_gene: TRBJ2-5
d_gene: TRBD1
v_gene: TRBV7-7
abundance: once
len: 16

CDR3aa: CASCSGTGGNQPQHF
CDR3nt: TGTGCCAGCTGCTCAGGGACAGGGGGCAATCAGCCCCAGCATTTT
j_gene: TRBJ1-5
d_gene: TRBD1
v_gene: TRBV7-9
abundance: .
len: 15